These 18 T cell receptor beta chains share one sample of origin, sequenced in a study of STAT5B mutations in CD4+ large granular lymphocyte leukemia. The method was immunoSEQ multiplex PCR; TCRdb's version includes in-frame clones alone and lacks a portion of them. The sample consists of about 31,000 clones, about 80% of them appearing once. Sequenced sample: CD4+ T cells from blood buffy coats. These receptors came from a human donor in good health.

J is TRBJ1-1 and V is TRBV19; possibly TRBD1 for D (6 bases). The CDR3 consists of 14 residues. CDR1 LNHDA and CDR2 SQIVND come from the germline V gene (reference sequence). Trimming shortened V by 0 bases and J by 8 bases, and 13 bases separated the two germline ends. The CDR3, as DNA: TGTGCCAGTAGTATAGAAGGAGGGGGTAGCGAAGCTTTCTTT. It yields the protein CASSIEGGGSEAFF.

The V gene is TRBV19, the J gene TRBJ2-3; 10 positions agree with TRBD1. CDR3 length: 14 amino acids. Trimming took 10 bases from V and 3 from J; bases not matched to a gene: 7. The germline V gene encodes CDR1 LNHDA and CDR2 SQIVND (reference sequence). This chain's CDR3 is CATSDRGRTDTQYF. The CDR3 bases are TGTGCCACCTCGGACAGGGGGAGGACAGATACGCAGTATTTT.

The CDR3 region has the DNA TGTGCCAGTAGTTTAACCGGGACTAGCGGATGGAGCTCCTACAATGAGCAGTTCTTC. Translating gives CASSLTGTSGWSSYNEQFF. This chain links TRBV19 with TRBJ2-1; 11 positions agree with TRBD2. Unmatched junction bases numbered 12, after V lost 5 bases and J lost 0 bases. The CDR3 runs 19 residues. Per the germline V gene, CDR1 is LNHDA and CDR2 is SQIVND (reference sequence).

Details on this clone: The junction shows a germline mismatch at one end, possibly a read error. The chain is built from TRBV27 and TRBJ1-1, with TRBD1 as a possible D gene (5 bases). Germline lookup yields CDR1 MNHEY and CDR2 SMNVEV (reference sequence). The CDR3 has 15 amino acids. CDR3 amino acids: CASRLHRDVNTEAFF. For the CDR3, the DNA is TGTGCCAGCCGTTTACACCGGGACGTAAACACTGAAGCTTTCTTT.

This chain joins TRBV21-1 and TRBJ2-1; the D segment call TRBD1 is taken from the table without a DNA check. TRBV21-1 is shown as a pseudogene. The CDR3 loop spans 16 amino acids. The DNA for the CDR3 is TGTGCCAGCAGCAAAGCTGGGGGACAGGGGGCCAATGAGCAGTTCTTC. Its translation is CASSKAGGQGANEQFF.

This chain links TRBV7-2 with TRBJ2-2; D is unresolved. The germline V gene encodes CDR1 SGHTA and CDR2 FQGNSA. The CDR3 runs 18 residues. The V gene lost 3 bases and the J gene lost 3 bases, with 20 bases spanning the gap. The CDR3 loop reads CASSFGLGRTKDTGELFF. CDR3 sequence (DNA): TGTGCCAGCAGCTTTGGCCTGGGTCGAACGAAGGACACCGGGGAGCTGTTTTTT.

The chain joins TRBV5-5 to TRBJ1-1; possible D gene TRBD1, 5 bases. The V gene lost 3 bases and the J gene lost 4 bases, with 16 bases spanning the gap. The CDR3 is 15 residues long. CDR1 SGHKS and CDR2 YYEKEE come from the germline V gene (reference sequence). The CDR3 region is CASSYGGGSGTEAFF. The CDR3 bases are TGTGCCAGCAGCTATGGGGGGGGATCGGGCACTGAAGCTTTCTTT. The variable domain in full, completed from reference TRBV5-5 and TRBJ1-1, reads DAGVTQSPTHLIKTRGQQVTLRCSPISGHKSVSWYQQVLGQGPQFIFQYYEKEERGRGNFPDRFSARQFPNYSSELNVNALLLGDSALYLCASSYGGGSGTEAFFGQGTRLTVV.

The V call is TRBV7-9, the J call TRBJ1-1; TRBD1 matches at 7 bases. This CDR3 region has 14 residues. With V trimmed by 5 bases and J by 7 bases, 10 bases remained unmatched. Germline assignment: CDR1 SEHNR and CDR2 FQNEAQ (reference sequence). CDR3 region: CASSRQGDLSEAFF. The CDR3 bases are TGTGCCAGCAGCAGGCAGGGGGACCTCAGTGAAGCTTTCTTT.

This chain joins TRBV11-3 and TRBJ2-7; the D gene is possibly TRBD1 (6 bases). Germline loops: CDR1 SGHNT, CDR2 YENEEA. This CDR3 comprises 13 residues. V lost 1 base and J lost 3, with 7 bases in between. The CDR3 nucleotides read TGTGCCAGCAGCTTAGCGACAGGCTACGAGCAGTACTTC. It codes for CASSLATGYEQYF.

The rearrangement joins TRBV18 to TRBJ1-5; a weak D match, TRBD1 (5 bases). The CDR3 covers 17 residues. Trimming shortened V by 6 bases and J by 5 bases, and 23 bases separated the two germline ends. Germline V gene data show CDR1 as KGHSH and CDR2 as LQKENI. The CDR3 coding sequence is TGTGCCAGCTCGCGTCTATCTGCAGGGAGATCGGATCAGCCCCAGCATTTT. Amino acid sequence: CASSRLSAGRSDQPQHF.

This clone was counted once. The chain is built from TRBV5-1 and TRBJ2-1; D remains unclear. V lost 1 base and J lost 5, with 16 bases in between. This CDR3 has 16 residues. Germline V gene lookup returns CDR1 SGHRS and CDR2 YFSETQ. CDR3 in amino acids: CASSLLVVKTNNEQFF. CDR3 coding DNA: TGCGCCAGCAGCTTGTTGGTAGTGAAGACCAACAATGAGCAGTTCTTC.

The rearrangement joins TRBV5-6 to TRBJ1-1, with 8 bases that match TRBD1. V lost 2 bases, J lost 11 bases, and 14 bases stayed unmatched. Germline V gene lookup returns CDR1 SGHDT and CDR2 YYEEEE. The CDR3 covers 15 residues. The CDR3 protein is CASSLIQGASQVAFF. The CDR3 DNA sequence: TGTGCCAGCAGCTTAATCCAGGGGGCCTCGCAGGTCGCTTTCTTT.

The table lists this clone with a few counts. The chain joins TRBV7-9 to TRBJ1-1; weak D call: TRBD1 (6 bases). The V gene's germline CDR1 is SEHNR and CDR2 FQNEAQ (reference sequence). The CDR3 totals 13 residues. V lost 4 bases and J 1 base, leaving 7 bases between the germline ends. In nucleotides, the CDR3 is TGTGCCAGCAGCTCGGGACAGAACACTGAAGCTTTCTTT. Amino acid sequence: CASSSGQNTEAFF.

This clone was recorded a few times. V gene TRBV7-6 combines with J gene TRBJ1-1; 12 nucleotides match TRBD1. The V gene's germline CDR1 is SGHVS and CDR2 FNYEAQ. The CDR3 is 16 residues long. V gave up 1 base and J gave up 6 bases; unmatched junction bases: 6. CDR3: CASSLVPGQGAPEAFF. CDR3 in DNA: TGTGCCAGCAGCTTAGTCCCGGGACAGGGGGCCCCTGAAGCTTTCTTT.

The J gene is TRBJ1-2, the V gene TRBV5-1; D ambiguous. Germline lookup yields CDR1 SGHRS and CDR2 YFSETQ. Trimming left V 1 base short and J 0 bases short, with 13 bases between. This CDR3 has 16 amino acids. The CDR3 protein is CASSLSVTPANYGYTF. CDR3 nucleotide sequence: TGCGCCAGCAGCTTGTCTGTGACACCAGCTAACTATGGCTACACCTTC.

V is TRBV5-1 and J is TRBJ2-2; 9 bases are shared with TRBD2. With V trimmed by 7 bases and J by 4 bases, 5 bases remained unmatched. This CDR3 has 14 residues. Germline V gene lookup returns CDR1 SGHRS and CDR2 YFSETQ. The CDR3 DNA is TGCGCCAGCGGTTCTAGCGGGGTCACCGGGGAGCTGTTTTTT. It translates to CASGSSGVTGELFF. Based on the CDR3 plus reference TRBV5-1 and TRBJ2-2, the full variable domain is KAGVTQTPRYLIKTRGQQVTLSCSPISGHRSVSWYQQTPGQGLQFLFEYFSETQRNKGNFPGRFSGRQFSNSRSEMNVSTLELGDSALYLCASGSSGVTGELFFGEGSRLTVL.

The chain recombines TRBV14 with TRBJ2-1; TRBD2 matches 14 bases. CDR1 and CDR2 from the germline V gene are SGHDN and FVKESK. The V and J ends lost 4 bases and 7 bases, in that order; junction bases with no gene match: 6. This CDR3 has 16 amino acids. CDR3 in DNA: TGTGCCAGCAGCCGTGGGACTAGCGGGGGACGTAATGAGCAGTTCTTC. Protein: CASSRGTSGGRNEQFF.

The genes are TRBV10-3 and TRBJ2-5, with a tentative D call TRBD2 (7 bases). CDR1 is ENHRY and CDR2 is SYGVKD in the germline V gene. V dropped 0 bases and J dropped 5 bases, with 13 bases sitting between them. The CDR3 spans 15 residues. The CDR3 DNA is TGTGCCATCAGTGAGTCCCCAGGGGAGGGGGAGACCCAGTACTTC. Translated: CAISESPGEGETQYF.